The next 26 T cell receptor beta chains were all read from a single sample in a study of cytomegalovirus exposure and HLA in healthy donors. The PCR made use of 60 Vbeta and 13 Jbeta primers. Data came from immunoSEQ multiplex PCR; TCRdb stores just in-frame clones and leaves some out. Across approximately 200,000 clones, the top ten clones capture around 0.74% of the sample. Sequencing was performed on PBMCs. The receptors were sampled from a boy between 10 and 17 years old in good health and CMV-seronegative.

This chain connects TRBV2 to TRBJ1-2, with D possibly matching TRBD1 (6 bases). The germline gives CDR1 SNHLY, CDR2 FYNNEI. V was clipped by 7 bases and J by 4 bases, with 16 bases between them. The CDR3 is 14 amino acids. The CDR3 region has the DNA TGTGCCAGCACCGACCGACAGGCGGGCTATGGCTACACCTTC. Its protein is CASTDRQAGYGYTF.

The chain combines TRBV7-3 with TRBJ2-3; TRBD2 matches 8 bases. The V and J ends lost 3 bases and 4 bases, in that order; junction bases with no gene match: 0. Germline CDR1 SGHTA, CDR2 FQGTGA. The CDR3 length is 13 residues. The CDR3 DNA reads TGTGCCAGCAGCTTGACTAGCGCAGATACGCAGTATTTT. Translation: CASSLTSADTQYF.

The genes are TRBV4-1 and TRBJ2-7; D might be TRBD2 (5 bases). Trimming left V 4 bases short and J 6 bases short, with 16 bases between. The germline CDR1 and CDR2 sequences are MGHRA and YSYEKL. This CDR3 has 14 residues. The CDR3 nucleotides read TGCGCCAGCAGCCTAGGGATCGAACGGGGCGAGCAGTACTTC. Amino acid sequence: CASSLGIERGEQYF.

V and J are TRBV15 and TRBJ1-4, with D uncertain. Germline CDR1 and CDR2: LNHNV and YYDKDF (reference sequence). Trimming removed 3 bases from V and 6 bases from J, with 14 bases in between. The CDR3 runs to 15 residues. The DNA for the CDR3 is TGTGCCACCAGCAGTCCCGGGGTTAGTGATGAAAAACTGTTTTTT. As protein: CATSSPGVSDEKLFF.

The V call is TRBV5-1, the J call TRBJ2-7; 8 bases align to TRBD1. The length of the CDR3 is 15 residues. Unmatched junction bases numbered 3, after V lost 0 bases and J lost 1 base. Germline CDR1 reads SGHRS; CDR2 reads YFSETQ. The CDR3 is CASSLGRGLSYEQYF. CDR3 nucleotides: TGCGCCAGCAGCTTGGGCAGGGGGCTATCCTACGAGCAGTACTTC.

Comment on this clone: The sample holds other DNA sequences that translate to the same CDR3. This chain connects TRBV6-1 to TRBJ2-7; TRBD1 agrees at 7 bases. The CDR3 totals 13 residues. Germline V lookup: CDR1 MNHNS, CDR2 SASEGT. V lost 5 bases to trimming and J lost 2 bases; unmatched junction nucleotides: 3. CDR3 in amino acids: CASSRTGAYEQYF. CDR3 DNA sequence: TGTGCCAGCAGTCGGACAGGTGCCTACGAGCAGTACTTC.

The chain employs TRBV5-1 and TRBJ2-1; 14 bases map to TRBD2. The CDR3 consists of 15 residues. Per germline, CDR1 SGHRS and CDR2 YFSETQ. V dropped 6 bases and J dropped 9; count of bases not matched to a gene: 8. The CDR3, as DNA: TGCGCCAGCATTTCGACTAGCGGGGGGGCCAGTGAGCAGTTCTTC. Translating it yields CASISTSGGASEQFF.

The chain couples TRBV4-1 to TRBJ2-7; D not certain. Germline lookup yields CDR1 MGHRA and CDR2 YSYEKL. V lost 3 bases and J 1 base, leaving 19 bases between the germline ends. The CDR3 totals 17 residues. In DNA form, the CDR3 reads TGCGCCAGCAGCCAGGCTTCCTTTCGCGGTATATCCTACGAGCAGTACTTC. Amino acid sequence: CASSQASFRGISYEQYF.

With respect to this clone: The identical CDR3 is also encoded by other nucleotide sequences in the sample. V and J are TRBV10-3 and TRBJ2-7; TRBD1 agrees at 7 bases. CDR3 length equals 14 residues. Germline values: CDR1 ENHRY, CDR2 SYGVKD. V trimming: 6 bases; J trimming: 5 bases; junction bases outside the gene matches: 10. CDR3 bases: TGTGCCATCAGCCCCGGGCAGGGGGTTCACGAGCAGTACTTC. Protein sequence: CAISPGQGVHEQYF.

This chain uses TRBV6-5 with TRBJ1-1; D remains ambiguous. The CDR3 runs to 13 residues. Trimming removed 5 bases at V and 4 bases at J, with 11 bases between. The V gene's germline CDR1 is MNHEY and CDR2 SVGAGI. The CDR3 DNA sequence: TGTGCCAGCAGTCTGAAGAGTGGCACTGAAGCTTTCTTT. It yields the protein CASSLKSGTEAFF.

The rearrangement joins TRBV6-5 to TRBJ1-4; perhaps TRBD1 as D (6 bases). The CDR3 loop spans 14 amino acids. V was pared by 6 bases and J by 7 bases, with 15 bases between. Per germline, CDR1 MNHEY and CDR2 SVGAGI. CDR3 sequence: CASSFTGTSEKLFF. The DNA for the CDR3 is TGTGCCAGCAGCTTTACAGGGACGAGTGAAAAACTGTTTTTT.

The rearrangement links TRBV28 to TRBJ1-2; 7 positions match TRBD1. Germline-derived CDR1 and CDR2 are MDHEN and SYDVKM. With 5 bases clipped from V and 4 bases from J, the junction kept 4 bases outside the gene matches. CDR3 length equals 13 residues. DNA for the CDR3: TGTGCCAGCAGTCTAGACAGGGTCTATGGCTACACCTTC. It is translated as CASSLDRVYGYTF.

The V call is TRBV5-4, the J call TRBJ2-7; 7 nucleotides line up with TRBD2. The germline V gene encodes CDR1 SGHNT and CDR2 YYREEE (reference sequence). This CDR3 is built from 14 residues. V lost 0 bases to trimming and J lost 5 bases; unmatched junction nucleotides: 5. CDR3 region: CASSLGTSSDEQYF. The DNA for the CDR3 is TGTGCCAGCAGCTTGGGGACTAGTAGCGACGAGCAGTACTTC.

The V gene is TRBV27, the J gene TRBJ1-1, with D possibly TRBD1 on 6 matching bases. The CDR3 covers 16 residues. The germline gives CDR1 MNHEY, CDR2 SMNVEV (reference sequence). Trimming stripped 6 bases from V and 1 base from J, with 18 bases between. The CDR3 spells CASSPAPWTENTEAFF. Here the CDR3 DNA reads TGTGCCAGCAGCCCTGCCCCATGGACAGAGAACACTGAAGCTTTCTTT.

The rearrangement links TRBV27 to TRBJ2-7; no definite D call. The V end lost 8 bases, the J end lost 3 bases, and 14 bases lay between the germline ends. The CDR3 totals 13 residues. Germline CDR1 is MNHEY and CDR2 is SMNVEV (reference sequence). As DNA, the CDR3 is TGTGCCAGCGGTGGTGGGCAATACTACGAGCAGTACTTC. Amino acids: CASGGGQYYEQYF.

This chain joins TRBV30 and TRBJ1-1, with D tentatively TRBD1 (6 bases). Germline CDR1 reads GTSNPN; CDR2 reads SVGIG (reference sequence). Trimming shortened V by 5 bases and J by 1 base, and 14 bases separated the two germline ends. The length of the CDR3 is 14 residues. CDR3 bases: TGTGCCTGGGCGAAGACAGGATGGAACACTGAAGCTTTCTTT. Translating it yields CAWAKTGWNTEAFF.

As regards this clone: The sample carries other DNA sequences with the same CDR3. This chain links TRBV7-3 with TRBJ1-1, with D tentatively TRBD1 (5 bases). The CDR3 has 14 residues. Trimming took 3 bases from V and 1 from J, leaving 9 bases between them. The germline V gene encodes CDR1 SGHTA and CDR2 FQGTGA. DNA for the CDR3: TGTGCCAGCAGCTTGTCGGGGGGGAACACTGAAGCTTTCTTT. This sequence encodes CASSLSGGNTEAFF.

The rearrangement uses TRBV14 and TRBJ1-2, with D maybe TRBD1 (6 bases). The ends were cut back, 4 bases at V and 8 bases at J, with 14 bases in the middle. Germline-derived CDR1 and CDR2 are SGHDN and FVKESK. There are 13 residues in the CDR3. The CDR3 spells CASSPPGQRGYTF. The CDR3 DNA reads TGTGCCAGCAGCCCCCCTGGACAGCGAGGCTACACCTTC.

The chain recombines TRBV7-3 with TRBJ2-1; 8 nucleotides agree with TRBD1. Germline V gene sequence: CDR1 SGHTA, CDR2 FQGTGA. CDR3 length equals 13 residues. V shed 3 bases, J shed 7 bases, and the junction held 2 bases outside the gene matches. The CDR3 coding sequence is TGTGCCAGCAGCTTCAGACAGGGGAATGAGCAGTTCTTC. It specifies CASSFRQGNEQFF.

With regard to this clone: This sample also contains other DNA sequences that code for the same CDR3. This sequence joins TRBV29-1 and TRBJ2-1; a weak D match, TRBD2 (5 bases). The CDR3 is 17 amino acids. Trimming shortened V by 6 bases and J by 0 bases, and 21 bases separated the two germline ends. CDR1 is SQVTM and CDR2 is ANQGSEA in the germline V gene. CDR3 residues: CSVTTRGSTSSYNEQFF. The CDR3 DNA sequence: TGCAGCGTCACAACCCGGGGTTCCACGAGCTCCTACAATGAGCAGTTCTTC.

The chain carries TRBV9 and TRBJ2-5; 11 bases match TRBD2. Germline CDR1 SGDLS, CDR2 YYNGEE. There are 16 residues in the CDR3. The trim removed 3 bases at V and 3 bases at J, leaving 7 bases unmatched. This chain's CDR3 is CASSGIAGGWEETQYF. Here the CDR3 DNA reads TGTGCCAGCAGCGGAATAGCGGGGGGGTGGGAAGAGACCCAGTACTTC.

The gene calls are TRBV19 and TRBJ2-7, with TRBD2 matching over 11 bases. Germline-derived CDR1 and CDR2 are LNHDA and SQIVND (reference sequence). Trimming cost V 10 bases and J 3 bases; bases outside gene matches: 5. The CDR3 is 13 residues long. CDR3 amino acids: CATGTSGDYEQYF. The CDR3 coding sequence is TGTGCCACAGGGACTAGCGGCGACTACGAGCAGTACTTC.

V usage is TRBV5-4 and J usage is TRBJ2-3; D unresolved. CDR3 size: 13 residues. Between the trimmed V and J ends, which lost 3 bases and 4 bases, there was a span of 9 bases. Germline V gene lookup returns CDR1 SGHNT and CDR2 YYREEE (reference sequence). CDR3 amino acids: CASSSFNADTQYF. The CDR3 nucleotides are TGTGCCAGCAGCTCCTTTAATGCAGATACGCAGTATTTT. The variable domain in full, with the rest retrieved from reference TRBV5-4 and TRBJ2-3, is ETGVTQSPTHLIKTRGQQVTLRCSSQSGHNTVSWYQQALGQGPQFIFQYYREEENGRGNFPPRFSGLQFPNYSSELNVNALELDDSALYLCASSSFNADTQYFGPGTRLTVL.

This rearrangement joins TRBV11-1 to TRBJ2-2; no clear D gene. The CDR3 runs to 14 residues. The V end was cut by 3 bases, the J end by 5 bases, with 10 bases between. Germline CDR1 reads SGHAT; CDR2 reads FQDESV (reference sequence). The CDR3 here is CASSFLGVTGELFF. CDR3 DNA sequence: TGTGCCAGCAGCTTCTTAGGAGTAACCGGGGAGCTGTTTTTT.

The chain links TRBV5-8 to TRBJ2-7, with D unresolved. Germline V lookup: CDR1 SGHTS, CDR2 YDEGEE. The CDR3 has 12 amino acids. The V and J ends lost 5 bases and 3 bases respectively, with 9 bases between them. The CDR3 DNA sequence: TGTGCCAGCAGAGATAGTCACTACGAGCAGTACTTC. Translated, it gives CASRDSHYEQYF.

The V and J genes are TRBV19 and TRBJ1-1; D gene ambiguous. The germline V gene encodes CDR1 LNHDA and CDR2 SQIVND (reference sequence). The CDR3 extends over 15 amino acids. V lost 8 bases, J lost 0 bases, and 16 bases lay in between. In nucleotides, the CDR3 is TGTGCCAGTTCTCGACTTCACTCGTTGAACACTGAAGCTTTCTTT. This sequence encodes CASSRLHSLNTEAFF.